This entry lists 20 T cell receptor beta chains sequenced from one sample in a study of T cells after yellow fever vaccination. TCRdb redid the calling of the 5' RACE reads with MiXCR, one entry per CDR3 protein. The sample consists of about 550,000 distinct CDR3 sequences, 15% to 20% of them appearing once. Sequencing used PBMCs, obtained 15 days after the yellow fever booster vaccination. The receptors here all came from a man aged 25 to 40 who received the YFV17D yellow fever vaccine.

CDR3 amino acids: CASSFFGTGDPFYEQYF. The DNA of the CDR3 is TGTGCCAGCAGTTTCTTCGGGACAGGAGATCCATTCTACGAGCAGTACTTC. This chain uses TRBV28 with TRBJ2-7, with TRBD1 matching over 8 bases. The germline CDR1 and CDR2 sequences are MDHEN and SYDVKM. This CDR3 spans 17 amino acids. Germline trimming cut 3 bases from V and 3 bases from J; bases unmatched to any gene: 13.

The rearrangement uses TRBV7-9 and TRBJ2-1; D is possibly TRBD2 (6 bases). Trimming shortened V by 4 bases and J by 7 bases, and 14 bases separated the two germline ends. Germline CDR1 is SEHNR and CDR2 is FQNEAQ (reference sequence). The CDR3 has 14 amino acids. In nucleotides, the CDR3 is TGTGCCAGCAGCTCTTCTAGTGGGAGGAATGAGCAGTTCTTC. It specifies CASSSSSGRNEQFF. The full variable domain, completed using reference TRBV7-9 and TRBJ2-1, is DTGVSQNPRHKITKRGQNVTFRCDPISEHNRLYWYRQTLGQGPEFLTYFQNEAQLEKSRLLSDRFSAERPKGSFSTLEIQRTEQGDSAMYLCASSSSSGRNEQFFGPGTRLTVL.

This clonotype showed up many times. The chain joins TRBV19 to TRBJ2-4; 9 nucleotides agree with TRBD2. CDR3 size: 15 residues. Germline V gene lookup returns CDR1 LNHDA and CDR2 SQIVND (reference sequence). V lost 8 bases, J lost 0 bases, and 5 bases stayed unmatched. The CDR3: CASLTSGLAKNIQYF. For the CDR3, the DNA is TGTGCCAGTTTGACTAGCGGACTAGCCAAAAACATTCAGTACTTC.

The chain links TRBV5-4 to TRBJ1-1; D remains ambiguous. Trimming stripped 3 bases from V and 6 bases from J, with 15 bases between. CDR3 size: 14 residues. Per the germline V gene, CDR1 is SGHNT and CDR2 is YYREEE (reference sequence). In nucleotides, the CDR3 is TGTGCCAGCAGCTCCTTCTCCGGCCCACCTGAAGCTTTCTTT. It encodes CASSSFSGPPEAFF.

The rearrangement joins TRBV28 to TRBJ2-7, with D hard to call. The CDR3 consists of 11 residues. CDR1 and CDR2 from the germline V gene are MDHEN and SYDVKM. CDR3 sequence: CAGGWGYEQYF. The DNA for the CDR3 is TGTGCTGGTGGATGGGGCTACGAGCAGTACTTC.

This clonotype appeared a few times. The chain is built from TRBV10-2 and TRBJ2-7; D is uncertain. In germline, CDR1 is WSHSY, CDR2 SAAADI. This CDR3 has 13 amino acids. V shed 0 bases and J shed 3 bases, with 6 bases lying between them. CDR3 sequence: CASSESHSYEQYF. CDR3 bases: TGCGCCAGCAGTGAGTCTCACAGCTACGAGCAGTACTTC.

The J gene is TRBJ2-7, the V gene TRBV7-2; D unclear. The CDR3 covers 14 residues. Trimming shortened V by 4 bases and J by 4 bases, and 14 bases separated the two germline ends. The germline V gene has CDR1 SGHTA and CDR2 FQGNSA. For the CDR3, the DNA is TGTGCCAGCAGCTCCACGGAACCGCCGTACGAGCAGTACTTC. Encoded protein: CASSSTEPPYEQYF.

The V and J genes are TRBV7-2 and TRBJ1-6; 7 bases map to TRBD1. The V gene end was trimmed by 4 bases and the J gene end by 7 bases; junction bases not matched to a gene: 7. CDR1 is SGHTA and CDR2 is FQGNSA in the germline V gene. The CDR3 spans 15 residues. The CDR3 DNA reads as TGTGCCAGCAGCTCCCCGACAGGGCCGAATTCACCCCTCCACTTT. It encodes CASSSPTGPNSPLHF.

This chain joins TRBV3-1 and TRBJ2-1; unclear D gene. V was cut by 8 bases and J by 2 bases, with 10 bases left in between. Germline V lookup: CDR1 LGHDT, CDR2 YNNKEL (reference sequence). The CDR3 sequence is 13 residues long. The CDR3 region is CASATATYNEQFF. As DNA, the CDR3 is TGTGCCAGCGCCACGGCTACCTACAATGAGCAGTTCTTC.

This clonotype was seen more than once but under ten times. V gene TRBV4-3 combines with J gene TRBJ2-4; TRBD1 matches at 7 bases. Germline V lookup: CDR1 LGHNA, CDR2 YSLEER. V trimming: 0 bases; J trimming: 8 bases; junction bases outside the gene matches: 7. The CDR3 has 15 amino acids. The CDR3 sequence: CASSQEGGQRDIQYF. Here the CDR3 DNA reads TGCGCCAGCAGCCAAGAAGGGGGACAGAGGGACATTCAGTACTTC.

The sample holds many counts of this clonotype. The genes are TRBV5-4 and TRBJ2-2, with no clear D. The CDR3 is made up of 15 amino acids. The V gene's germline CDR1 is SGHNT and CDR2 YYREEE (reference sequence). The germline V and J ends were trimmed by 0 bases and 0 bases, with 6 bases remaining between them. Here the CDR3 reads CASSLGSANTGELFF. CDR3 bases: TGTGCCAGCAGCTTGGGTAGTGCGAACACCGGGGAGCTGTTTTTT. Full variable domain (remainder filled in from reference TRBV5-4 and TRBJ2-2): ETGVTQSPTHLIKTRGQQVTLRCSSQSGHNTVSWYQQALGQGPQFIFQYYREEENGRGNFPPRFSGLQFPNYSSELNVNALELDDSALYLCASSLGSANTGELFFGEGSRLTVL.

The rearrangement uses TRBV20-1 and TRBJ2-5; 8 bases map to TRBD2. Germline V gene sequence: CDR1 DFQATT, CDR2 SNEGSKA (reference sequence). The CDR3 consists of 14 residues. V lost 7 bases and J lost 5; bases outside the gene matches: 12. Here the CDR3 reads CSGSIPGLEETQYF. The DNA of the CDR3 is TGCAGTGGATCGATACCGGGACTAGAGGAGACCCAGTACTTC.

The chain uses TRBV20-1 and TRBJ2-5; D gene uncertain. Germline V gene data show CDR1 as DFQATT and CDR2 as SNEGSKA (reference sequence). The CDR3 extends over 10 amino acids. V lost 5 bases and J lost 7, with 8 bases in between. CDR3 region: CSALGLTQYF. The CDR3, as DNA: TGCAGTGCTCTCGGCCTGACCCAGTACTTC.

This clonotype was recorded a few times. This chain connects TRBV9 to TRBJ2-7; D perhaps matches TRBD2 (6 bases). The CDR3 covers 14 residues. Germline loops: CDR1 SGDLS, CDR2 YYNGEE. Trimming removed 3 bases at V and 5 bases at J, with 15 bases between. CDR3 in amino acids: CASSDLAFGDEQYF. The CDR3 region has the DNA TGTGCCAGCAGCGACCTAGCGTTTGGGGACGAGCAGTACTTC.

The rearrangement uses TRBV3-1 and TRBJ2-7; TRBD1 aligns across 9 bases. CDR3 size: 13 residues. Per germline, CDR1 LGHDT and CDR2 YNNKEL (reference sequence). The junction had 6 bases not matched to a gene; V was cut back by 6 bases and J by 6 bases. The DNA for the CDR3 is TGTGCCAGCAGGCAACAGGGGGCGCGCGAGCAGTACTTC. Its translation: CASRQQGAREQYF.

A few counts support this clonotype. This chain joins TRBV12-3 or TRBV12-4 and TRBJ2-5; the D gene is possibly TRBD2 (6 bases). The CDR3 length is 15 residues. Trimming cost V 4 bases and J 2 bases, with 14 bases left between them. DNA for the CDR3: TGTGCCAGCAGTTCCGGCACCGGGACTCAAGAGACCCAGTACTTC. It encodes CASSSGTGTQETQYF.

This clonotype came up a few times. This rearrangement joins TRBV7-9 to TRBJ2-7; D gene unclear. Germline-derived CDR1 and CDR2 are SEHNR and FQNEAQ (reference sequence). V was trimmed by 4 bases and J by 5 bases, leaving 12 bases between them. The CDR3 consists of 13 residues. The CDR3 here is CASSSYYRDEQYF. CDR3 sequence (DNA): TGTGCCAGCAGCTCCTACTACAGAGACGAGCAGTACTTC.

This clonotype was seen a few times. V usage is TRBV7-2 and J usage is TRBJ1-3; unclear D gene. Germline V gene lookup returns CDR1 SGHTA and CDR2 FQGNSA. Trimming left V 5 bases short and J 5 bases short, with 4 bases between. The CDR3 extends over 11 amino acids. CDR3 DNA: TGTGCCAGCAGCCTCCGAAACACCATATATTTT. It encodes CASSLRNTIYF.

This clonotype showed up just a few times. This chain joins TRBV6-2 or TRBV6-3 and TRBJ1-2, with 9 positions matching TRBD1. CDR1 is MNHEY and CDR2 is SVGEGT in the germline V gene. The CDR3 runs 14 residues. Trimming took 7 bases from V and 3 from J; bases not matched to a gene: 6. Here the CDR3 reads CASTRTGDDYGYTF. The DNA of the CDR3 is TGTGCCAGCACGCGGACAGGGGATGACTATGGCTACACCTTC.

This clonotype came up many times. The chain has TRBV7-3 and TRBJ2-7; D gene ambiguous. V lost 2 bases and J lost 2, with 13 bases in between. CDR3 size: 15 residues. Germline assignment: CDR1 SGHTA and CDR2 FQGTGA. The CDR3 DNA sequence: TGTGCCAGCAGCTTAGACGGACGAACTACCTACGAGCAGTACTTC. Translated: CASSLDGRTTYEQYF.